The subject of this entry is one TCR beta chain. These data originate in a study of blood T cell repertoires in COVID-19. V shed 4 bases and J shed 1 base, with 13 bases lying between them. Germline values: CDR1 LNHDA, CDR2 SQIVND (reference sequence). This CDR3 spans 15 amino acids. Method: immunoSEQ multiplex PCR; TCRdb's copy keeps in-frame clones and lacks some. The sample carries 40,000 to 60,000 clones, under 90% recorded once. The TCR comes from a woman aged 80 or over with COVID-19, enrolled during active disease. The sequenced sample consisted of peripheral blood. The chain employs TRBV19 and TRBJ1-1; D not resolved. The CDR3 nucleotides read TGTGCCAGTAGTACCCGGAGGGCTGGGAACACTGAAGCTTTCTTT. Translating it yields CASSTRRAGNTEAFF.